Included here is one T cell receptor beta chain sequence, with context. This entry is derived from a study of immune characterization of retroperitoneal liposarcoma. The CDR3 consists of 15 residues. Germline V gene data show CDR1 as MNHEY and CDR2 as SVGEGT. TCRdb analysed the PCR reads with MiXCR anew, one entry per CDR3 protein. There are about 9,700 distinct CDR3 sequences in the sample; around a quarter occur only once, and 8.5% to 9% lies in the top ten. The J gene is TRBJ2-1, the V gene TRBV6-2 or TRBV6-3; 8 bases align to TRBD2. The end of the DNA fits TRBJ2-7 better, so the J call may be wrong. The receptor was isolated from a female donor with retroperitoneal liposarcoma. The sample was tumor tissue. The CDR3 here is CASSYTSGFFDEQYF. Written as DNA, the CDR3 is TGTGCCAGCAGTTACACTAGCGGCTTTTTCGATGAGCAGTACTTC.